Listed below are T cell receptor beta chains from one sample, sequenced in a study of vaccination and CD4 T cells after COVID-19. Using its own MiXCR run on the PCR reads, TCRdb lists one record per CDR3 protein. The sample shows 9,500 to 11,000 distinct CDR3 sequences, around 28% of them seen only once. Antigens for these TCRs are unknown. The specimen was CD4+ T cells from blood, cultured in vitro, collected before SARS-CoV-2 vaccination. These receptors all come from a human donor who received a COVID-19 vaccine. The CDR3 runs from the conserved cysteine through the conserved F or W. The order of the fields is V gene, D gene, clone size, J gene, CDR3 protein, CDR3 DNA. A D gene is named only where the DNA matches it firmly. Rows may omit the clone size; those that give it use once, few, many or a size class.

v_call: TRBV5-1
d_call: TRBD1
clone_size: .
j_call: TRBJ1-3
cdr3_aa: CASSSAGGAGNTIYF
cdr3_nt: TGCGCCAGCAGCTCGGCAGGGGGCGCCGGAAACACCATATATTTT

v_call: TRBV20-1
d_call: TRBD2
clone_size: .
j_call: TRBJ2-7
cdr3_aa: CSADDLRGGISLPYEQYF
cdr3_nt: TGCAGTGCGGACGACTTGCGGGGGGGCATAAGTCTCCCCTACGAGCAGTACTTC

v_call: TRBV5-1
d_call: .
clone_size: .
j_call: TRBJ2-5
cdr3_aa: CASSLMPGEAQYF
cdr3_nt: TGCGCCAGCAGCTTAATGCCGGGGGAGGCCCAGTACTTC

v_call: TRBV7-9
d_call: .
clone_size: .
j_call: TRBJ1-1
cdr3_aa: CASSFSYRADTEAFF
cdr3_nt: TGTGCCAGCAGTTTTTCTTACAGGGCAGACACTGAAGCTTTCTTT

v_call: TRBV12-5
d_call: TRBD1
clone_size: .
j_call: TRBJ2-2
cdr3_aa: CASGFAHSLQGATGELFF
cdr3_nt: TGTGCTAGTGGTTTTGCCCACTCTTTACAGGGGGCTACCGGGGAGCTGTTTTTT

v_call: TRBV12-3/TRBV12-4
d_call: .
clone_size: .
j_call: TRBJ2-7
cdr3_aa: CASTRFARLSYEQYF
cdr3_nt: TGTGCCAGCACCCGCTTCGCCAGGTTAAGCTACGAGCAGTACTTC

v_call: TRBV24-1
d_call: .
clone_size: .
j_call: TRBJ2-1
cdr3_aa: CATSEKTASSYNEQFF
cdr3_nt: TGTGCCACCAGTGAAAAGACGGCTAGCTCCTACAATGAGCAGTTCTTC

v_call: TRBV19
d_call: TRBD1
clone_size: once
j_call: TRBJ2-1
cdr3_aa: CASTRQGARNEQFF
cdr3_nt: TGTGCCAGCACCCGGCAGGGGGCGCGTAATGAGCAGTTCTTC

v_call: TRBV12-3/TRBV12-4
d_call: TRBD2
clone_size: few
j_call: TRBJ2-2
cdr3_aa: CASGRTSGTNTGELFF
cdr3_nt: TGTGCCAGCGGCAGGACTAGCGGGACGAACACCGGGGAGCTGTTTTTT

v_call: TRBV2
d_call: .
clone_size: medium-sized
j_call: TRBJ2-3
cdr3_aa: CASRDVGGHTDTQYF
cdr3_nt: TGTGCCAGCAGGGATGTCGGGGGGCATACAGATACGCAGTATTTT

v_call: TRBV6-5
d_call: .
clone_size: .
j_call: TRBJ2-7
cdr3_aa: CASSYELAYEQYF
cdr3_nt: TGTGCCAGCAGTTACGAACTAGCTTACGAGCAGTACTTC

v_call: TRBV7-9
d_call: .
clone_size: few
j_call: TRBJ1-1
cdr3_aa: CASSLGGDRTEAFF
cdr3_nt: TGTGCCAGCAGCTTAGGGGGGGATCGGACTGAAGCTTTCTTT

v_call: TRBV24-1
d_call: .
clone_size: medium-sized
j_call: TRBJ2-5
cdr3_aa: CATSDLQRGLETQYF
cdr3_nt: TGTGCCACCAGTGATTTGCAACGGGGCTTGGAGACCCAGTACTTC

v_call: TRBV6-1
d_call: .
clone_size: .
j_call: TRBJ2-7
cdr3_aa: CASSEGSGAAYEQYF
cdr3_nt: TGTGCCAGCAGTGAAGGAAGTGGGGCAGCCTACGAGCAGTACTTC

v_call: TRBV12-3/TRBV12-4
d_call: TRBD1
clone_size: few
j_call: TRBJ2-1
cdr3_aa: CASSPGTGNPNEQFF
cdr3_nt: TGTGCCAGCAGCCCCGGGACAGGGAATCCCAATGAGCAGTTCTTC

v_call: TRBV11-3
d_call: .
clone_size: .
j_call: TRBJ1-1
cdr3_aa: CASSFYGRGNTEAFF
cdr3_nt: TGTGCCAGCAGCTTCTACGGTAGGGGAAACACTGAAGCTTTCTTT

v_call: TRBV5-1
d_call: TRBD1
clone_size: .
j_call: TRBJ2-3
cdr3_aa: CASSVRQGSSTDTQYF
cdr3_nt: TGCGCCAGCAGCGTTCGACAGGGATCTAGCACAGATACGCAGTATTTT

v_call: TRBV6-5
d_call: .
clone_size: .
j_call: TRBJ2-7
cdr3_aa: CASSYSGQAAFGYEQYF
cdr3_nt: TGTGCCAGCAGTTACTCTGGCCAGGCGGCTTTCGGCTACGAGCAGTACTTC

v_call: TRBV6-1
d_call: TRBD2
clone_size: .
j_call: TRBJ2-2
cdr3_aa: CASIAGGTGELFF
cdr3_nt: TGTGCCAGCATAGCGGGGGGAACCGGGGAGCTGTTTTTT

v_call: TRBV24-1
d_call: TRBD1
clone_size: once
j_call: TRBJ1-4
cdr3_aa: CATSDSGTGINEKLFF
cdr3_nt: TGTGCCACCAGTGATTCCGGGACAGGTATTAATGAAAAACTGTTTTTT

v_call: TRBV20-1
d_call: .
clone_size: few
j_call: TRBJ1-6
cdr3_aa: CSASSVLDNSPLHF
cdr3_nt: TGCAGTGCTAGTTCAGTGCTCGATAATTCACCCCTCCACTTT

v_call: TRBV20-1
d_call: TRBD1
clone_size: .
j_call: TRBJ2-5
cdr3_aa: CSAPEPGQQETQYF
cdr3_nt: TGCAGTGCTCCGGAACCGGGACAGCAAGAGACCCAGTACTTC

v_call: TRBV30
d_call: .
clone_size: .
j_call: TRBJ2-7
cdr3_aa: CAWGGQNYEQYF
cdr3_nt: TGTGCCTGGGGGGGACAAAACTACGAGCAGTACTTC

v_call: TRBV28
d_call: .
clone_size: .
j_call: TRBJ2-5
cdr3_aa: CASSPLAPQETQYF
cdr3_nt: TGTGCCAGCAGCCCCCTAGCGCCACAAGAGACCCAGTACTTC

v_call: TRBV20-1
d_call: .
clone_size: .
j_call: TRBJ1-4
cdr3_aa: CSATVRRATNEKLFF
cdr3_nt: TGCAGTGCTACCGTCAGGCGGGCAACTAATGAAAAACTGTTTTTT

v_call: TRBV12-3/TRBV12-4
d_call: TRBD1
clone_size: .
j_call: TRBJ1-2
cdr3_aa: CASTRDRRYGYTF
cdr3_nt: TGTGCCAGCACCAGGGACAGACGCTATGGCTACACCTTC

v_call: TRBV6-5
d_call: TRBD1
clone_size: .
j_call: TRBJ1-3
cdr3_aa: CASSLGQSILSGNTIYF
cdr3_nt: TGTGCCAGCAGTTTGGGACAGTCGATACTCTCTGGAAACACCATATATTTT

v_call: TRBV7-8
d_call: .
clone_size: .
j_call: TRBJ1-1
cdr3_aa: CASSFTSGVGGAFF
cdr3_nt: TGTGCCAGCAGCTTTACCTCGGGGGTGGGGGGAGCTTTCTTT

v_call: TRBV11-2
d_call: .
clone_size: few
j_call: TRBJ1-2
cdr3_aa: CASSARGANYGYTF
cdr3_nt: TGTGCCAGCAGCGCGCGTGGGGCTAACTATGGCTACACCTTC

v_call: TRBV7-9
d_call: TRBD1
clone_size: .
j_call: TRBJ1-1
cdr3_aa: CASSSRTGNTEAFF
cdr3_nt: TGTGCCAGCAGCTCCCGGACAGGGAACACTGAAGCTTTCTTT

v_call: TRBV20-1
d_call: TRBD1
clone_size: .
j_call: TRBJ1-2
cdr3_aa: CSAPGRAVTGLNYGYTF
cdr3_nt: TGCAGTGCCCCCGGTCGGGCCGTGACAGGGCTTAACTATGGCTACACCTTC

v_call: TRBV2
d_call: .
clone_size: .
j_call: TRBJ1-5
cdr3_aa: CASSWGEGNQPQHF
cdr3_nt: TGTGCCAGCAGCTGGGGGGAAGGAAATCAGCCCCAGCATTTT

v_call: TRBV10-3
d_call: .
clone_size: .
j_call: TRBJ2-5
cdr3_aa: CAISGRQETQYF
cdr3_nt: TGTGCCATCAGTGGCCGCCAAGAGACCCAGTACTTC

v_call: TRBV19
d_call: .
clone_size: few
j_call: TRBJ2-1
cdr3_aa: CASSIGLNNEQFF
cdr3_nt: TGTGCCAGTAGTATTGGGCTAAACAATGAGCAGTTCTTC

v_call: TRBV6-5
d_call: .
clone_size: few
j_call: TRBJ2-7
cdr3_aa: CASSYHKDNEQYF
cdr3_nt: TGTGCCAGCAGTTACCACAAGGACAACGAGCAGTACTTC

v_call: TRBV7-9
d_call: TRBD1
clone_size: few
j_call: TRBJ1-1
cdr3_aa: CASSRARGLTEAFF
cdr3_nt: TGTGCCAGCAGCCGGGCCAGGGGGTTGACTGAAGCTTTCTTT